Reported below is one T cell receptor beta chain. V shed 4 bases and J 7 bases; nucleotides not matched to a gene: 27. Germline V lookup: CDR1 SGHRS, CDR2 YFSETQ. The CDR3 runs to 22 residues. The sample belongs to a study of shared clonotypes between healthy human individuals. Sequencing used immunoSEQ multiplex PCR; TCRdb keeps in-frame clones, though not all of them. This table has a few million clones, around nine tenths appearing once. The specimen sequenced was naive CD4+ T cells sorted from blood. Subset here: CD45RA+ positively selected. This receptor was identified in a man aged 18 to 30 in good health. The V and J genes are TRBV5-1 and TRBJ2-7; 15 nucleotides match TRBD2. CDR3 sequence reads: CASSKTGGMGLAGGPSVMEQYF. DNA for the CDR3: TGCGCCAGCAGCAAAACTGGTGGCATGGGACTAGCGGGGGGTCCCTCCGTCATGGAGCAGTACTTC.